These 17 T cell receptor beta chains were sequenced from one sample in a study of cytomegalovirus exposure and HLA in healthy donors. Assay: immunoSEQ multiplex PCR; the TCRdb copy retains only in-frame clones and omits some. In the table there are 110,000 or so clones, about 86% of which are singletons. Sequenced: PBMCs. The origin of the receptors is a woman between 18 and 29 years old in good health and CMV-seropositive.

This chain joins TRBV5-6 and TRBJ2-7; TRBD1 agrees at 7 bases. The germline CDR1 and CDR2 sequences are SGHDT and YYEEEE. V lost 0 bases, J lost 3 bases, and 3 bases stayed unmatched. The CDR3 length is 14 residues. Here the CDR3 reads CASSLEQGLYEQYF. In nucleotides, the CDR3 is TGTGCCAGCAGCTTGGAACAGGGGCTCTACGAGCAGTACTTC.

This sequence joins TRBV28 and TRBJ2-2; 8 bases match TRBD2. V gave up 2 bases and J gave up 8 bases; unmatched junction bases: 7. Germline assignment: CDR1 MDHEN and CDR2 SYDVKM. The CDR3 consists of 15 residues. CDR3 bases: TGTGCCAGCAGTTTAGCGGGGGGACGGGTTGGGGAGCTGTTTTTT. Protein product: CASSLAGGRVGELFF.

The chain has TRBV5-4 and TRBJ2-1, with TRBD1 as a possible D gene (7 bases). Germline V gene lookup returns CDR1 SGHNT and CDR2 YYREEE (reference sequence). Trimming stripped 10 bases from V and 6 bases from J, with 17 bases between. The CDR3 is 13 amino acids. The CDR3 DNA is TGTGCCTCGGCCAGACAGGGAGGCAATGAGCAGTTCTTC. Translating gives CASARQGGNEQFF.

In its sample, this clone was seen a few times. V usage is TRBV28 and J usage is TRBJ2-5; 7 bases map to TRBD1. Germline assignment: CDR1 MDHEN and CDR2 SYDVKM. Trimming at V came to 8 bases and at J to 5 bases, leaving 14 bases not matched to a gene. The CDR3 covers 15 residues. The CDR3 protein is CASGEGTEKRETQYF. The DNA of the CDR3 is TGTGCCAGCGGAGAGGGGACAGAAAAGCGGGAGACCCAGTACTTC. The full variable domain, in which reference TRBV28 and TRBJ2-5 provide the parts outside the CDR3, is DVKVTQSSRYLVKRTGEKVFLECVQDMDHENMFWYRQDPGLGLRLIYFSYDVKMKEKGDIPEGYSVSREKKERFSLILESASTNQTSMYLCASGEGTEKRETQYFGPGTRLLVL.

This chain connects TRBV19 to TRBJ1-6; 7 bases match TRBD1. The germline V gene has CDR1 LNHDA and CDR2 SQIVND (reference sequence). V shed 3 bases and J 9 bases; nucleotides not matched to a gene: 8. This CDR3 region has 15 residues. For the CDR3, the DNA is TGTGCCAGTAGTATTCGACAGGGAATTTCTTCACCCCTCCACTTT. Translating gives CASSIRQGISSPLHF.

The V call is TRBV19, the J call TRBJ2-5, with D possibly TRBD2 on 6 matching bases. Per germline, CDR1 LNHDA and CDR2 SQIVND (reference sequence). The CDR3 consists of 14 residues. Trimming cost V 4 bases and J 7 bases, with 16 bases left between them. CDR3 region: CASSTRTGRGTQYF. As DNA, the CDR3 is TGTGCCAGTAGTACTCGGACGGGGCGGGGGACCCAGTACTTC. Supplemented by reference TRBV19 and TRBJ2-5, the full variable domain reads DGGITQSPKYLFRKEGQNVTLSCEQNLNHDAMYWYRQDPGQGLRLIYYSQIVNDFQKGDIAEGYSVSREKKESFPLTVTSAQKNPTAFYLCASSTRTGRGTQYFGPGTRLLVL.

Only one count was recorded for this clone. This CDR3 reads CASSGTSGRAVNEQYF. CDR3 DNA sequence: TGCGCCAGCAGCGGGACTAGCGGGAGGGCCGTCAACGAGCAGTACTTC. The chain joins TRBV5-1 to TRBJ2-7; 16 bases are shared with TRBD2. Germline trimming cut 4 bases from V and 5 bases from J; bases unmatched to any gene: 6. CDR1 is SGHRS and CDR2 is YFSETQ in the germline V gene. The CDR3 runs 16 residues. Full variable domain (missing parts from reference TRBV5-1 and TRBJ2-7): KAGVTQTPRYLIKTRGQQVTLSCSPISGHRSVSWYQQTPGQGLQFLFEYFSETQRNKGNFPGRFSGRQFSNSRSEMNVSTLELGDSALYLCASSGTSGRAVNEQYFGPGTRLTVT.

About this clone: Germline and junction disagree at one end, which may indicate a read error. The rearrangement uses TRBV2 and TRBJ2-5; TRBD1 matches 12 bases. The CDR3 runs to 16 residues. Germline CDR1 and CDR2: SNHLY and FYNNEI. CDR3 nucleotides: TGTGCCAGCAGGGAAGGGACAGGGGGCGTGAGGGAGACCCAGTACTTC. Translated, it gives CASREGTGGVRETQYF.

The chain uses TRBV18 and TRBJ1-1; 11 nucleotides match TRBD1. Trimming at V came to 6 bases and at J to 2 bases, leaving 8 bases not matched to a gene. The germline gives CDR1 KGHSH, CDR2 LQKENI. The CDR3 runs 16 residues. The CDR3 protein is CASSARGQGENTEAFF. CDR3 DNA: TGTGCCAGCTCGGCCCGGGGACAGGGGGAAAACACTGAAGCTTTCTTT.

This sequence joins TRBV9 and TRBJ2-7; tentatively, D is TRBD2 (5 bases). V was trimmed by 0 bases and J by 4 bases, leaving 11 bases between them. This CDR3 comprises 14 residues. From germline, CDR1 is SGDLS and CDR2 YYNGEE. CDR3 protein: CASSVAPDSYEQYF. The CDR3 nucleotides are TGTGCCAGCAGCGTAGCCCCGGACTCTTACGAGCAGTACTTC.

The CDR3 coding sequence is TGTGCCAGCACCCCGCGAACCCACACTGAAGCTTTCTTT. It specifies CASTPRTHTEAFF. The genes are TRBV6-5 and TRBJ1-1; D uncertain. The V end lost 7 bases, the J end lost 3 bases, and 12 bases lay between the germline ends. The germline V gene has CDR1 MNHEY and CDR2 SVGAGI. The CDR3 contains 13 residues.

This chain connects TRBV30 to TRBJ1-1; 7 bases agree with TRBD1. From germline, CDR1 is GTSNPN and CDR2 SVGIG (reference sequence). V was clipped by 3 bases and J by 6 bases; unmatched bases: 7. The CDR3 has 13 residues. CDR3 nucleotides: TGTGCCTGGAGATCGACAGGGAGCCCTGAAGCTTTCTTT. It specifies CAWRSTGSPEAFF.

The V gene is TRBV20-1, the J gene TRBJ2-7, with D unclear. The ends were cut back, 0 bases at V and 13 bases at J, with 10 bases in the middle. CDR3 length equals 10 residues. Looked up from germline, CDR1 is DFQATT and CDR2 is SNEGSKA (reference sequence). The CDR3: CSARDLSLYF. The CDR3 DNA sequence: TGCAGTGCTAGAGATCTCTCTCTATACTTC.

This clone is a singleton in its sample. The genes are TRBV7-8 and TRBJ2-1; 7 bases are a match to TRBD2. J was trimmed by 3 bases and V by 5 bases; bases with no gene match: 7. This CDR3 contains 15 residues. From germline, CDR1 is SGHVS and CDR2 FQNEAQ. CDR3 sequence (DNA): TGTGCCAGCAGCCGATCAAGCGGGGACTACAATGAGCAGTTCTTC. As protein: CASSRSSGDYNEQFF.

This clone was observed a few times. This chain links TRBV6-6 with TRBJ1-5; maybe TRBD1 (6 bases). CDR1 is MNHNY and CDR2 is SVGAGI in the germline V gene (reference sequence). V lost 6 bases, J lost 2 bases, and 14 bases lay in between. The CDR3 runs 15 residues. CDR3: CASRPPGAGNQPQHF. The DNA of the CDR3 is TGTGCCAGCAGACCCCCAGGGGCCGGCAATCAGCCCCAGCATTTT.

This clone occurred once. V and J are TRBV4-1 and TRBJ2-6, with 11 nucleotides matching TRBD2. The CDR3 length is 18 residues. The germline CDR1 and CDR2 sequences are MGHRA and YSYEKL. V shed 3 bases, J shed 2 bases, and the junction held 6 bases outside the gene matches. The DNA of the CDR3 is TGCGCCAGCAGCCACTTTAGCGGGGGGGCCACTGGGGCCAACGTCCTGACTTTC. Protein: CASSHFSGGATGANVLTF.

The CDR3 nucleotides read TGTGCCAGCGGACTGGGCCGGACCGGGGAGCTGTTTTTT. Amino acids: CASGLGRTGELFF. V is TRBV6-1 and J is TRBJ2-2, with D maybe TRBD2 (5 bases). V was pared by 8 bases and J by 5 bases, with 12 bases between. The V gene's germline CDR1 is MNHNS and CDR2 SASEGT. The CDR3 spans 13 residues.